The TCR beta chain described here comes from a study of OX40 agonist ivuxolimab in advanced cancers. Study-level findings and limits: Relative to CD4+, CD8+ T cells held more expanded clones on average.

This clone was recorded a few times. Its specificity is unknown. Trimming shortened V by 3 bases and J by 3 bases, and 6 bases separated the two germline ends. This CDR3 spans 14 amino acids. Germline V CDR1 and CDR2: SGHAT, FQDESV (reference sequence). Data came from immunoSEQ multiplex PCR; TCRdb stores just in-frame clones and leaves some out. The sample yields tens of thousands of clones, about four fifths seen once. The sequenced sample was CD4+ or CD8+ T cells sorted from blood, obtained in a trial of the OX40 agonist ivuxolimab. The receptor was isolated from an adult with an advanced solid tumor such as melanoma, head and neck, liver or kidney cancer. The rearrangement uses TRBV11-1 and TRBJ2-6, with D possibly matching TRBD2 (5 bases). CDR3 sequence (DNA): TGTGCCAGCAGCTTGGAGGTTGGGGCCAACGTCCTGACTTTC. Translated: CASSLEVGANVLTF.